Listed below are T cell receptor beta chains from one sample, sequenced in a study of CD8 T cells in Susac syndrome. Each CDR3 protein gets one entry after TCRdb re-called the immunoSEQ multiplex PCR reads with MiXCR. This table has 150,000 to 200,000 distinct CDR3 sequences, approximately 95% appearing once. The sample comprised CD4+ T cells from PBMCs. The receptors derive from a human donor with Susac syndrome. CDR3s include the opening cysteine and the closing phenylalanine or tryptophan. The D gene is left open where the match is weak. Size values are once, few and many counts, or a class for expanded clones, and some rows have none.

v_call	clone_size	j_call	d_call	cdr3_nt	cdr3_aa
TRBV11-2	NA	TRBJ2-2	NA	TGTGCCAGCAGCTTAGGCCGGGGACGGAAAACCGGGGAGCTGTTTTTT	CASSLGRGRKTGELFF
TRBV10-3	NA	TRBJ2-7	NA	TGTGCCATCAGTGAGTCCGGGACTCGGGCCTACGAGCAGTACTTC	CAISESGTRAYEQYF
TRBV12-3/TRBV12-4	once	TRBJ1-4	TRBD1	TGTGCCAGCAGTTTACTGGACGCCCTAGGACAGGGGTCCGGGGAAAAACTGTTTTTT	CASSLLDALGQGSGEKLFF
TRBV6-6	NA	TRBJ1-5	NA	TGTGCCAGCAGTTACTGGGGGGGCAATCAGCCCCAGCATTTT	CASSYWGGNQPQHF
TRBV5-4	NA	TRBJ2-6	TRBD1	TGTGCCAGCAGCCTACAGGGGGTTGGGGCCAACGTCCTGACTTTC	CASSLQGVGANVLTF
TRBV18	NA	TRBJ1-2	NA	TGTGCCAGCTCACCCCTCCATGAGGACCTGTATGGCTACACCTTC	CASSPLHEDLYGYTF
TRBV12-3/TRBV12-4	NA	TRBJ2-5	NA	TGTGCCAGCAGTCCCCCCGCGGGTTCTGTGACCCAGTACTTC	CASSPPAGSVTQYF
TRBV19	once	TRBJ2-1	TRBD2	TGTGCCAGCGGAAGGACTAGCGTCGGCAATGAGCAGTTCTTC	CASGRTSVGNEQFF
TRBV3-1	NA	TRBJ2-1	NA	TGTGCCAGCAGCCAAGTTCGCGGGGCTTCCTACAATGAGCAGTTCTTC	CASSQVRGASYNEQFF
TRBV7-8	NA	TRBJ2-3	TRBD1	TGTGCCAGCAGCTTGATGGCAGGGGGAGATACGCAGTATTTT	CASSLMAGGDTQYF
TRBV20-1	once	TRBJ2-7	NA	TGCAGTGCTAGAGAAATAGGGTACCCGTCCTACGAGCAGTACTTC	CSAREIGYPSYEQYF
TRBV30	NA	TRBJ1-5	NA	TGTGCCTGGAGTGCGGGGCAGAGCAATCAGCCCCAGCATTTT	CAWSAGQSNQPQHF
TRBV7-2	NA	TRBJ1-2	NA	TGTGCCAGCAGTTCGGACCTCTACGGCTACACCTTC	CASSSDLYGYTF
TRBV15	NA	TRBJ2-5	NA	TGTGCCACCAGCAGAGGTGCGGCGGGCCAAGAGACCCAGTACTTC	CATSRGAAGQETQYF
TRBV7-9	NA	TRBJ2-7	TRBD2	TGTGCCAGCAGCTTGGCGGGGGGGCCAATCGAGCAGTACTTC	CASSLAGGPIEQYF
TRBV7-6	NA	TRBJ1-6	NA	TGTGCCAGCAGCCCTCCGGGGGCAGGAAATTCACCCCTCCACTTT	CASSPPGAGNSPLHF
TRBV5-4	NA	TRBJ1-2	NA	TGTGCCAGCACCTTACCGGGACAACATCCTAACTATGGCTACACCTTC	CASTLPGQHPNYGYTF
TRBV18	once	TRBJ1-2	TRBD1	TGTGCCAGCTCGTCGACAGGGGATAGTACCTATGGCTACACCTTC	CASSSTGDSTYGYTF
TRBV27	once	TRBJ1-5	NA	TGTGCCAGCAGAGACCAGCATTTT	CASRDQHF
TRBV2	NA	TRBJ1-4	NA	TGTGCCAGCAGTGATGGGGGGGGATGGCCAAAGGTGTTTTTT	CASSDGGGWPKVFF
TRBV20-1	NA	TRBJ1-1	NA	TGCAGTGCTAGCAGACAGTTCACTGAAGCTTTCTTT	CSASRQFTEAFF
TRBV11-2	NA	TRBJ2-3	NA	TGTGCCAGCAGCTTTTACGGAGATACGCAGTATTTT	CASSFYGDTQYF
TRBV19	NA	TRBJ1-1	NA	TGTGCCAGTAGGGGGCCAGAGACTGAAGCTTTCTTT	CASRGPETEAFF
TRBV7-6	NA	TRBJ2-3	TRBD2	TGTGCCGACCCCCAACCGGGGGGGCCACACACAGATACGCAGTATTTT	CADPQPGGPHTDTQYF
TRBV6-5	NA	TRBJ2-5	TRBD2	TGTGCCAGCAGGGACGCGGGGGGGCTCGGCGAGACCCAGTACTTC	CASRDAGGLGETQYF
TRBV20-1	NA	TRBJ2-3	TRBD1	TGCAGTCATCGACAGGGGGCGCGGGATACGCAGTATTTT	CSHRQGARDTQYF
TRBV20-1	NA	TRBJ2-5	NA	TGCAGTGCTCCCAAAAACCGGGGGAGCCAAGAGACCCAGTACTTC	CSAPKNRGSQETQYF
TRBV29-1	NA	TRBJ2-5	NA	TGCAGCGTCGCCGGGACCCTAGAGACCCAGTACTTC	CSVAGTLETQYF
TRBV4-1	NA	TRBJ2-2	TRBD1	TGCGCCAGCAGCCATCGACAGGGACGGACCGGGGAGCTGTTTTTT	CASSHRQGRTGELFF
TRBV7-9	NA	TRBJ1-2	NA	TGTGCCAGCAGCCCTGGGACCTCCTATGGCTACACCTTC	CASSPGTSYGYTF
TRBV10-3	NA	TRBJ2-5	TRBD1	TGTGCCATCAGTGGACAGGGGGCTCAAGAGACCCAGTACTTC	CAISGQGAQETQYF
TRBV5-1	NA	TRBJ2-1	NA	TGCGCCAGCAGCTTGGAGGGTTACCTTACCTATGAGCAGTTCTTC	CASSLEGYLTYEQFF
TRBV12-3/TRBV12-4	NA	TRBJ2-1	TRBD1	TGTGCCAGCAGTTTCAAGACAGGGAGTTCCTACAATGAGCAGTTCTTC	CASSFKTGSSYNEQFF
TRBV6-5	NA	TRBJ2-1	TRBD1	TGTGCCAGCAGTTCCACAGGGGGACCGTACAATGAGCAGTTCTTC	CASSSTGGPYNEQFF
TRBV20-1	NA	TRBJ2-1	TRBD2	TGCAGTGCCCTGACTAGCGGGGGGCCTAGCTCCTACAATGAGCAGTTCTTC	CSALTSGGPSSYNEQFF
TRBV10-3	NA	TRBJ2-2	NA	TGTGCCATCAGGTGGGGGACTGCGAACACCGGGGAGCTGTTTTTT	CAIRWGTANTGELFF
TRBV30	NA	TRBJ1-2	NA	TGTGCCTGGAAGCAGCCCAAGGTGACCTTC	CAWKQPKVTF
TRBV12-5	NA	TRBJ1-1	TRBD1	TGTGCTAGTGGTTTAGGACAGGGGCCGGAAGCTTTCTTT	CASGLGQGPEAFF
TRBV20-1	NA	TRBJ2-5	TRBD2	TGCAGTGCTAGAGGGGGAGGGTTCGAAGAGACCCAGTACTTC	CSARGGGFEETQYF
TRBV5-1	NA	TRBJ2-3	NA	TGCGCCAGCAGCTTGAACACAGGCACAGATACGCAGTATTTT	CASSLNTGTDTQYF
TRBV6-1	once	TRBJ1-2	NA	TGTGCCAGCAGTGACGGTATAGGCTCGAACTATGGCTACACCTTC	CASSDGIGSNYGYTF
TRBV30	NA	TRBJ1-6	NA	TGTGCCTGGAGTGAAGCCGCAGGCTCACCCCTCCACTTT	CAWSEAAGSPLHF
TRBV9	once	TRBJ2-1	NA	TGTGCCAGCAGCGTCGTCGGGGTAAATGAGCAGTTCTTC	CASSVVGVNEQFF
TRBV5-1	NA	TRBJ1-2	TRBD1	TGCGCCAGCAGCCCGGGACAGGTCTACTATGGCTACACCTTC	CASSPGQVYYGYTF
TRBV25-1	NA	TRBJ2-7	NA	TGTGCCAGCAGCCCTGGGCCCAACTACGAGCAGTACTTC	CASSPGPNYEQYF
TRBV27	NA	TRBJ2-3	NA	TGTGCCAGCAGCCGACGAGGGCCCTACACAGATACGCAGTATTTT	CASSRRGPYTDTQYF
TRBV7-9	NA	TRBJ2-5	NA	TGTGCCAGCAGCTCCTCGGCCCTGCCGGGGACCCAGTACTTC	CASSSSALPGTQYF
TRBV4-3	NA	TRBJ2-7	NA	TGCGCCAGCAGCCAAGGCAATTACAGGGGACTAAGCTCCTACGAGCAGTACTTC	CASSQGNYRGLSSYEQYF
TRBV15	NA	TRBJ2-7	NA	TGTGCCACCAGCAGATATCGGCAGATAGAGCGGTACGAGCAGTACTTC	CATSRYRQIERYEQYF
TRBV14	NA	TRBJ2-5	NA	TGTGCCAGCAGCCACCCGACAGGTCAAGAGACCCAGTACTTC	CASSHPTGQETQYF
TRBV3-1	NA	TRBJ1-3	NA	TGTGCCAGCATCCAGGGATGGGGGACTGGAAACACCATATATTTT	CASIQGWGTGNTIYF
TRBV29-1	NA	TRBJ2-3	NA	TGCAGCGTCCCCGCTCAGGGGACCACAGATACGCAGTATTTT	CSVPAQGTTDTQYF
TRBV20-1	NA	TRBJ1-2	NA	TGCAGTGCCCCATTCCCGGTCCACGGGCTCTATGGCTACACCTTC	CSAPFPVHGLYGYTF
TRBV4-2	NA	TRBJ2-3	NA	TGTGCCAGCAGCCCGGTATCAGCCGTGAGCACAGATACGCAGTATTTT	CASSPVSAVSTDTQYF
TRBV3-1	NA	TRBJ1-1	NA	TGTGCCAGCAGCCAGGCCGGACAGCACACTGAAGCTTTCTTT	CASSQAGQHTEAFF
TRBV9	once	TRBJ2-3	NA	TGTGCCAGCAGCGTTCGCCTTAGCACAGATACGCAGTATTTT	CASSVRLSTDTQYF